Listed here are 10 T cell receptor beta chains from one sample, sequenced in a study of beta chain features in type 1 diabetes (dated by TCRdb to 2016 to 2019). The method behind the library was the immunoSEQ multiplex PCR assay. All of the isolated RNA was reverse transcribed with the High Capacity cDNA Reverse Transcription Kit, so expressed TCRB transcripts were sequenced. The clones in this table, taken by TCRdb from immuneACCESS, are in-frame only. Not every clone is retained; where verified, under half of the shortfall comes from an unresolved V gene, and the cause of the rest is unknown. The sample profile shows around 340,000 clones; around a fifth of them were found once. The ten biggest clones cover roughly 0.045% of the sample. The specimen was naive CD4+ T cells from blood. The cell subset or site tag for this specimen amounts to: true naive CD4+ T cells. The receptors were gathered from a woman aged 18-35 years in good health.

J is TRBJ2-2 and V is TRBV15; 9 nucleotides agree with TRBD1. Germline V gene lookup returns CDR1 LNHNV and CDR2 YYDKDF (reference sequence). This CDR3 region has 16 residues. Unmatched junction bases numbered 7, after V lost 1 base and J lost 7 bases. As DNA, the CDR3 is TGTGCCACCAGCAGAGCCCGGGACAGGGTGAACGGGGAGCTGTTTTTT. Encoded protein: CATSRARDRVNGELFF.

The chain carries TRBV6-6 and TRBJ2-1; 10 bases map to TRBD1. V was clipped by 5 bases and J by 9 bases; unmatched bases: 4. The germline CDR1 and CDR2 sequences are MNHNY and SVGAGI (reference sequence). The CDR3 has 13 amino acids. The CDR3 DNA reads TGTGCCAGCAGTACGACAGGGGGCGGTGAGCAGTTCTTC. Its protein is CASSTTGGGEQFF.

The genes are TRBV7-2 and TRBJ2-2, with TRBD1 as a possible D gene (5 bases). This CDR3 spans 14 amino acids. Germline V gives CDR1 SGHTA, CDR2 FQGNSA. V lost 3 bases and J lost 0, with 5 bases in between. The CDR3 is CASSLTANTGELFF. For the CDR3, the DNA is TGTGCCAGCAGCTTGACAGCGAACACCGGGGAGCTGTTTTTT.

The CDR3 loop reads CAWSAGQGLEAFF. The DNA of the CDR3 is TGTGCCTGGAGTGCGGGACAGGGCCTTGAAGCTTTCTTT. V is TRBV30 and J is TRBJ1-1; 9 bases are shared with TRBD1. V was pared by 1 base and J by 7 bases, with 4 bases of the junction left unmatched. CDR3 length: 13 residues. Germline lookup yields CDR1 GTSNPN and CDR2 SVGIG (reference sequence).

The chain couples TRBV11-1 to TRBJ2-1; D might be TRBD1 (6 bases). Trimming removed 5 bases from V and 0 bases from J, with 11 bases in between. CDR1 and CDR2 from the germline V gene are SGHAT and FQDESV (reference sequence). The CDR3 runs 15 residues. In nucleotides, the CDR3 is TGTGCCAGCAGCCGCGGACAGACCTCCTACAATGAGCAGTTCTTC. Residues: CASSRGQTSYNEQFF.

This clone was seen a handful of times. The V gene is TRBV5-1, the J gene TRBJ2-7; D is perhaps TRBD2 (6 bases). The V gene lost 2 bases and the J gene lost 6 bases, with 15 bases spanning the gap. Germline V gene sequence: CDR1 SGHRS, CDR2 YFSETQ. This CDR3 is 14 amino acids long. The CDR3 spells CASSFGQRAGEQYF. The CDR3 bases are TGCGCCAGCAGCTTTGGGCAGCGGGCGGGCGAGCAGTACTTC.

This sequence joins TRBV7-8 and TRBJ2-3; TRBD2 aligns across 7 bases. With 5 bases clipped from V and 6 bases from J, the junction kept 11 bases outside the gene matches. The germline CDR1 and CDR2 sequences are SGHVS and FQNEAQ. The CDR3 runs 15 residues. The CDR3 DNA reads TGTGCCAGCAGCCCCCCCCCACTGGGAGGGGATACGCAGTATTTT. Translated, it gives CASSPPPLGGDTQYF.

This rearrangement joins TRBV19 to TRBJ1-5, with D tentatively TRBD1 (6 bases). V lost 3 bases to trimming and J lost 7 bases, with 10 bases between them. CDR1 is LNHDA and CDR2 is SQIVND in the germline V gene (reference sequence). The CDR3 length is 13 residues. CDR3 coding DNA: TGTGCCAGTAGTATCAGGGGACGGCAGCCCCAGCATTTT. It encodes CASSIRGRQPQHF.

This clone was recorded a few times. This chain connects TRBV9 to TRBJ2-1; D unresolved. Germline V CDR1 and CDR2: SGDLS, YYNGEE. Trimming stripped 0 bases from V and 6 bases from J, with 4 bases between. This CDR3 is 12 amino acids long. CDR3 nucleotides: TGTGCCAGCAGCGTAGAGCTCAATGAGCAGTTCTTC. Protein: CASSVELNEQFF.

This clone has a handful of counts. The rearrangement links TRBV2 to TRBJ1-1, with a weak D call TRBD1 (6 bases). Trimming shortened V by 10 bases and J by 1 base, and 13 bases separated the two germline ends. Germline CDR1 and CDR2: SNHLY and FYNNEI. CDR3 length: 13 residues. The CDR3 coding sequence is TGTGCCACACAGACAGGCCCGAACACTGAAGCTTTCTTT. Amino acids: CATQTGPNTEAFF.